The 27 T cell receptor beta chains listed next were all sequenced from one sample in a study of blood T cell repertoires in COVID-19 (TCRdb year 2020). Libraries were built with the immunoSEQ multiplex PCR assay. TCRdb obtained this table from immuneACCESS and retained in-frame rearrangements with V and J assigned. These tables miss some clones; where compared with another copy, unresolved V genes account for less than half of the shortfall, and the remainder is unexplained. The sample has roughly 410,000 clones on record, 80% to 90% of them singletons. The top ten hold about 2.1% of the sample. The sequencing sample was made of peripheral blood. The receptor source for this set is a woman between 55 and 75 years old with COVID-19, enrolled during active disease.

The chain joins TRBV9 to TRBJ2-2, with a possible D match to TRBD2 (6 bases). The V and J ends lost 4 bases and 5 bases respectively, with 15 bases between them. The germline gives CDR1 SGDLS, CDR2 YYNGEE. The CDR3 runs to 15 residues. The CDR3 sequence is CASSPRGGTTGELFF. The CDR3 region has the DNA TGTGCCAGCAGCCCCCGCGGCGGGACTACCGGGGAGCTGTTTTTT.

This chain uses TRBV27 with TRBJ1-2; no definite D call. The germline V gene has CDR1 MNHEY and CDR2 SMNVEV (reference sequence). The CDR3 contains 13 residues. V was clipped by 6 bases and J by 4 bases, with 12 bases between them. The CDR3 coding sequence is TGTGCCAGCAGGCTTGCAGGAGGCTATGGCTACACCTTC. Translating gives CASRLAGGYGYTF.

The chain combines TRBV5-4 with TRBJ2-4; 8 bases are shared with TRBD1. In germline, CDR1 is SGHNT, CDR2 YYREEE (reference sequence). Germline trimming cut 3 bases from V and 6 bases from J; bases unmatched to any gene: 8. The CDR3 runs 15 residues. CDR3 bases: TGTGCCAGCAGCTACGGTGGACAGGGTGGAAACATTCAGTACTTC. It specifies CASSYGGQGGNIQYF.

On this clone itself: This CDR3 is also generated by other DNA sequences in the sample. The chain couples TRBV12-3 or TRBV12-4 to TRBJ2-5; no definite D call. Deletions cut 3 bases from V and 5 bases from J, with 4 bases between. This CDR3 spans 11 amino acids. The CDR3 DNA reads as TGTGCCAGCAGTTTTCAGGAGACCCAGTACTTC. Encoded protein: CASSFQETQYF.

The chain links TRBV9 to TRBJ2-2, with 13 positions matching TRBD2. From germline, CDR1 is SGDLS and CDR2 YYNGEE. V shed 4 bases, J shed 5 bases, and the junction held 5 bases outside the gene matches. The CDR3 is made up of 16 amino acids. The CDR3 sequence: CASSLRTSGGTGELFF. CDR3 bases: TGTGCCAGCAGCCTCCGGACTAGCGGGGGAACCGGGGAGCTGTTTTTT.

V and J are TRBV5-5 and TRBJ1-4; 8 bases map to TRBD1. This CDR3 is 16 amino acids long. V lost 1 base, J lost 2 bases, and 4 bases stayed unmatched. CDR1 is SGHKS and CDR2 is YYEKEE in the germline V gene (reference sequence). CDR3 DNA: TGTGCCAGCAGCTTGCGGACAGGGACGACTAATGAAAAACTGTTTTTT. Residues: CASSLRTGTTNEKLFF.

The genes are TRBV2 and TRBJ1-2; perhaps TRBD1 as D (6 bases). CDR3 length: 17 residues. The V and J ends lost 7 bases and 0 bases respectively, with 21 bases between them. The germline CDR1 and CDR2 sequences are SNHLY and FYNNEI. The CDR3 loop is CASNIEGGAASNYGYTF. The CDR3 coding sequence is TGTGCCAGCAATATAGAAGGGGGGGCAGCCTCTAACTATGGCTACACCTTC.

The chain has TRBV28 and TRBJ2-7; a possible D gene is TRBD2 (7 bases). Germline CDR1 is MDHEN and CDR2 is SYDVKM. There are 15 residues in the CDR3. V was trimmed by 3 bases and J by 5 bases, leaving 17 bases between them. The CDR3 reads CASSLMGGGLNEQYF. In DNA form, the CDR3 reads TGTGCCAGCAGTTTGATGGGGGGGGGCCTTAACGAGCAGTACTTC.

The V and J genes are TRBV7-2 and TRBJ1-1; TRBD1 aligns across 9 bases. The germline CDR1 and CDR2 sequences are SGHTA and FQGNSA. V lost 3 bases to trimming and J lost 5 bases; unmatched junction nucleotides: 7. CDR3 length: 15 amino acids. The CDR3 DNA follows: TGTGCCAGCAGCTTCGTGGGGACAGGGCGGACTGAAGCTTTCTTT. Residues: CASSFVGTGRTEAFF.

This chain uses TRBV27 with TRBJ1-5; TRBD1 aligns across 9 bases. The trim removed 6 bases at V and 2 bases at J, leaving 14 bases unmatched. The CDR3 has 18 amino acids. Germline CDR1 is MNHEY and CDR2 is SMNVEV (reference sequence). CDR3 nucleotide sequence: TGTGCCAGCAGCTCCCCTCCGGGACAGGGTCAGGGCAATCAGCCCCAGCATTTT. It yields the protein CASSSPPGQGQGNQPQHF.

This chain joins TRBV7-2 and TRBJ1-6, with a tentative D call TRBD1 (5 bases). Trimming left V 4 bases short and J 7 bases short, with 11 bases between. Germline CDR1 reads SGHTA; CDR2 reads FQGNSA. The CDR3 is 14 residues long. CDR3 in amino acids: CASSSGSQNSPLHF. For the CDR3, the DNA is TGTGCCAGCAGCTCAGGGTCTCAGAATTCACCCCTCCACTTT.

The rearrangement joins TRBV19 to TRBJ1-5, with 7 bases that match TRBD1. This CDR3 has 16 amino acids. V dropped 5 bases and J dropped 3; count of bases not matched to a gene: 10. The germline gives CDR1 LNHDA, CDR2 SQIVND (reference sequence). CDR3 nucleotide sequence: TGTGCCAGTAGTCCGACAGGGTTAGGTAACAATCAGCCCCAGCATTTT. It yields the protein CASSPTGLGNNQPQHF.

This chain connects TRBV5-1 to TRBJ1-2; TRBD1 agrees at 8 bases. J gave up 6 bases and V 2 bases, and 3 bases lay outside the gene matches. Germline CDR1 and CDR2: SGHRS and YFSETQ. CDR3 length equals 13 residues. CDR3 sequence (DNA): TGCGCCAGCAGCTTAACAGGGGGGGATGGCTACACCTTC. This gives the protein CASSLTGGDGYTF.

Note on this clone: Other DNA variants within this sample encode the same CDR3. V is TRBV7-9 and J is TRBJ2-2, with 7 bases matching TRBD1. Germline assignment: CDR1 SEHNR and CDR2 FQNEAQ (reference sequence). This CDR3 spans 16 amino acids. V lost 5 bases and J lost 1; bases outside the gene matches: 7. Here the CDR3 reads CASSLPRTGNTGELFF. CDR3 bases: TGTGCCAGCAGCCTCCCGAGGACAGGGAACACCGGGGAGCTGTTTTTT.

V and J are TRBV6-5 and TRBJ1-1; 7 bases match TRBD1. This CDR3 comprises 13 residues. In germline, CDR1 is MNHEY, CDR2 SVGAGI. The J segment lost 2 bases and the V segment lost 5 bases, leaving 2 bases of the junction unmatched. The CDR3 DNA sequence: TGTGCCAGCAGTAGGGACAGTAACACTGAAGCTTTCTTT. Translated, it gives CASSRDSNTEAFF.

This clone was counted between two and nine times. CDR3 coding DNA: TGTGCCAGCAGCGTCGGGACAGTTCAAGAGACCCAGTACTTC. Its protein is CASSVGTVQETQYF. The chain employs TRBV5-6 and TRBJ2-5, with 7 bases matching TRBD1. The CDR3 extends over 14 amino acids. CDR1 is SGHDT and CDR2 is YYEEEE in the germline V gene. V was pared by 4 bases and J by 2 bases, with 5 bases of the junction left unmatched. Full variable domain (rest looked up from reference TRBV5-6 and TRBJ2-5): DAGVTQSPTHLIKTRGQQVTLRCSPKSGHDTVSWYQQALGQGPQFIFQYYEEEERQRGNFPDRFSGHQFPNYSSELNVNALLLGDSALYLCASSVGTVQETQYFGPGTRLLVL.

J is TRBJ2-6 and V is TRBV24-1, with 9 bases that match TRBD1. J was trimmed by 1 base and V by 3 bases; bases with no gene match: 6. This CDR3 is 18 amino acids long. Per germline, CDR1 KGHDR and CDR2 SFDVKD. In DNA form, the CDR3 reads TGTGCCACCAGTGATCCTGACAGGGGGACTTCTGGGGCCAACGTCCTGACTTTC. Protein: CATSDPDRGTSGANVLTF.

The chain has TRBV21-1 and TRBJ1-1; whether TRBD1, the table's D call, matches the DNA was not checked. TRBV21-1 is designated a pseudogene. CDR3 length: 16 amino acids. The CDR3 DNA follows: TGTGCCACCTCCACGGGACAGGGAACGATGAACACTGAAGCTTTCTTT. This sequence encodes CATSTGQGTMNTEAFF.

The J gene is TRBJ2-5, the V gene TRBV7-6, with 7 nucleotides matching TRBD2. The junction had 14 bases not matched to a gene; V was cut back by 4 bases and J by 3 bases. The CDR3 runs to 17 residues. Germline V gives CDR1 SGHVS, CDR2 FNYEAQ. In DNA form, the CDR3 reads TGTGCCAGCAGCTCGGAGGGAGGGTCCCCTGGGGAAGAGACCCAGTACTTC. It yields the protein CASSSEGGSPGEETQYF.

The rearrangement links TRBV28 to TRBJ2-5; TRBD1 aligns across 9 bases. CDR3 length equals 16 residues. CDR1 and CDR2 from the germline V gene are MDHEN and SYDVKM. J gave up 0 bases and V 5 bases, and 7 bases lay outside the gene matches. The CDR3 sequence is CASSRAGTGNQETQYF. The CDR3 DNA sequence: TGTGCCAGCAGTCGCGCCGGGACAGGGAACCAAGAGACCCAGTACTTC.

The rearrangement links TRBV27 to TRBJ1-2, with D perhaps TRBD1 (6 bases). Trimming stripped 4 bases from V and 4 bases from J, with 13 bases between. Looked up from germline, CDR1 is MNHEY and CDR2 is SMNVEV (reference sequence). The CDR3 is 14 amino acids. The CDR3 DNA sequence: TGTGCCAGCAGTTCTAACAGGGCAGGCTATGGCTACACCTTC. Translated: CASSSNRAGYGYTF.

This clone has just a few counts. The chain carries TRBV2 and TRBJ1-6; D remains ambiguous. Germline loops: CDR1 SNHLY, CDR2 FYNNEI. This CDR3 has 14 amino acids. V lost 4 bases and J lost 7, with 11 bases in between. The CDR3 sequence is CASSGQAINSPLHF. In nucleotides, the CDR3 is TGTGCCAGCAGTGGCCAGGCAATCAATTCACCCCTCCACTTT.

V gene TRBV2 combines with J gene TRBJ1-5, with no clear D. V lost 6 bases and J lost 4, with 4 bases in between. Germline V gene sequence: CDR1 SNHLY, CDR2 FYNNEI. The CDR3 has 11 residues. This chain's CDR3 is CASRSNQPQHF. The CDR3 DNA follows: TGTGCCAGCAGATCAAATCAGCCCCAGCATTTT. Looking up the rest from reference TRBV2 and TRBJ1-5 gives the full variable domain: EPEVTQTPSHQVTQMGQEVILRCVPISNHLYFYWYRQILGQKVEFLVSFYNNEISEKSEIFDDQFSVERPDGSNFTLKIRSTKLEDSAMYFCASRSNQPQHFGDGTRLSIL.

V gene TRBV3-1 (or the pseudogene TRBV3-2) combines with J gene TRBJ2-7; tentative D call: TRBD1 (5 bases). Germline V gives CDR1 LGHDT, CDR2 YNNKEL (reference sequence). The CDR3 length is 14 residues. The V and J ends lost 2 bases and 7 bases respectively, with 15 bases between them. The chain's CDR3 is CASSQTDRVGEQYF. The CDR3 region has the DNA TGTGCCAGCAGCCAAACCGACAGAGTCGGGGAGCAGTACTTC.

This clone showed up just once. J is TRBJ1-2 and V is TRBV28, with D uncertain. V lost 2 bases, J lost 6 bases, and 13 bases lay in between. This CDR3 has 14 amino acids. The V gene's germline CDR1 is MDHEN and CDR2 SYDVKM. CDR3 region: CASSLIPQADGYTF. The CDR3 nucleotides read TGTGCCAGCAGTTTAATTCCGCAGGCCGATGGCTACACCTTC.

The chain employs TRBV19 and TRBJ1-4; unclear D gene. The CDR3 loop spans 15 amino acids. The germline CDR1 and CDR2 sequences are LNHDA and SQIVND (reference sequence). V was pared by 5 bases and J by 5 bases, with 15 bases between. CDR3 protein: CASSSQSFINEKLFF. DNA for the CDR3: TGTGCCAGTAGTTCTCAGTCTTTCATAAATGAAAAACTGTTTTTT.

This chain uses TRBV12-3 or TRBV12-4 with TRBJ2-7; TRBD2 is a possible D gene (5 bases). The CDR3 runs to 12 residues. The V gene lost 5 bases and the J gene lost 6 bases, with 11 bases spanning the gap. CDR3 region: CASSPSGSEQYF. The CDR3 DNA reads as TGTGCCAGCAGTCCGAGTGGGAGCGAGCAGTACTTC.